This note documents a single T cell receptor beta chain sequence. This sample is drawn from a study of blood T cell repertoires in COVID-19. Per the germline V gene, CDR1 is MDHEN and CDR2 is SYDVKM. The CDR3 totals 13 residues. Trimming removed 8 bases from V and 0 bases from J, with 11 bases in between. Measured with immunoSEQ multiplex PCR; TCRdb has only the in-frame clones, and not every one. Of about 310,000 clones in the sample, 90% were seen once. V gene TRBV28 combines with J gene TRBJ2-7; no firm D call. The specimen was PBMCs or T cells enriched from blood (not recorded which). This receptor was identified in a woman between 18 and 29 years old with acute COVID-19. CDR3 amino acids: CASATGGSYEQYF. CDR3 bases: TGTGCCAGCGCAACTGGCGGCTCCTACGAGCAGTACTTC.